One sample yielded the 24 T cell receptor beta chains listed below, sequenced in a study of yellow fever vaccine responses in identical twins. TCRdb re-analysed the RT-PCR reads in MiXCR, keeping a single row per CDR3 protein. The repertoire holds around 18,000 distinct CDR3 sequences, with roughly 80% as singletons. The sequences come from T cells from blood (PBMCs), unsorted or a sorted subset (not recorded which), collected before or after yellow fever vaccination (not recorded which). The receptors here all came from a woman aged 18-30 years who received the yellow fever vaccine.

This rearrangement joins TRBV29-1 to TRBJ2-1; D remains unclear. The CDR3 extends over 10 amino acids. Trimming shortened V by 4 bases and J by 9 bases, and 7 bases separated the two germline ends. Germline CDR1 and CDR2: SQVTM and ANQGSEA. CDR3 bases: TGCAGCGTTGGCCTTCCTGAGCAGTTCTTC. This sequence encodes CSVGLPEQFF.

The chain employs TRBV29-1 and TRBJ2-2, with 8 bases lining up with TRBD2. V lost 4 bases and J lost 7; bases outside the gene matches: 14. CDR1 is SQVTM, CDR2 ANQGSEA, per germline. This CDR3 has 16 amino acids. The CDR3 loop is CSVGHTTSAQIGELFF. The CDR3 DNA sequence: TGCAGCGTTGGACATACGACTAGCGCACAAATCGGGGAGCTGTTTTTT.

The chain is built from TRBV4-2 and TRBJ2-7, with TRBD2 matching 11 bases. Germline CDR1 reads LGHNA; CDR2 reads YNFKEQ. This CDR3 comprises 18 residues. Germline trimming cut 0 bases from V and 2 bases from J; bases unmatched to any gene: 9. CDR3 sequence: CASSQDRSTSGGPYEQYF. The CDR3 region has the DNA TGTGCCAGCAGCCAAGATCGCTCTACTAGCGGGGGCCCCTACGAGCAGTACTTC.

This chain connects TRBV11-1 to TRBJ2-1; D possibly uses TRBD1 or TRBD2 (5 bases each). This CDR3 comprises 15 residues. Trimming took off 5 bases at V and 0 bases at J, with 11 bases between the two ends. Germline CDR1 reads SGHAT; CDR2 reads FQDESV (reference sequence). The CDR3 protein is CASSQPGSSYNEQFF. In DNA form, the CDR3 reads TGTGCCAGCAGCCAGCCAGGGAGCTCCTACAATGAGCAGTTCTTC.

This clonotype was recorded once. The chain recombines TRBV11-3 with TRBJ2-4, with D possibly TRBD2 on 5 matching bases. The germline V and J ends were trimmed by 0 bases and 10 bases, with 10 bases remaining between them. CDR3 size: 13 residues. The germline gives CDR1 SGHNT, CDR2 YENEEA. The CDR3, as DNA: TGTGCCAGCAGCTTAGATATGAGGGCAATTCAGTACTTC. Translation: CASSLDMRAIQYF.

The rearrangement links TRBV28 to TRBJ2-7; 8 bases align to TRBD2. Per germline, CDR1 MDHEN and CDR2 SYDVKM. The CDR3 totals 13 residues. V shed 2 bases, J shed 7 bases, and the junction held 4 bases outside the gene matches. The CDR3 is CASSLPPGGEQYF. CDR3 nucleotides: TGTGCCAGCAGTTTACCCCCGGGGGGGGAGCAGTACTTC. The complete variable domain, with remaining parts taken from reference TRBV28 and TRBJ2-7, reads DVKVTQSSRYLVKRTGEKVFLECVQDMDHENMFWYRQDPGLGLRLIYFSYDVKMKEKGDIPEGYSVSREKKERFSLILESASTNQTSMYLCASSLPPGGEQYFGPGTRLTVT.

This clonotype occurred once. The rearrangement joins TRBV4-1 to TRBJ2-1, with TRBD2 as a possible D gene (5 bases). V shed 0 bases and J shed 1 base, with 7 bases lying between them. The CDR3 length is 15 residues. Germline V gene sequence: CDR1 MGHRA, CDR2 YSYEKL. CDR3 loop: CASSQDGGSYNEQFF. CDR3 sequence (DNA): TGCGCCAGCAGCCAAGATGGCGGGTCCTACAATGAGCAGTTCTTC.

The V gene is TRBV10-1, the J gene TRBJ2-3, with a weak D call TRBD1 (6 bases). The CDR3 runs 13 residues. Trimming pared 4 bases from V and 6 bases from J, leaving 11 bases between. Germline V lookup: CDR1 WNHNN, CDR2 SYGVQD (reference sequence). The CDR3: CASSAPGADTQYF. The CDR3 region has the DNA TGCGCCAGCAGTGCTCCAGGGGCCGATACGCAGTATTTT.

The sample holds a few counts of this clonotype. The chain links TRBV18 to TRBJ2-1; D ambiguous. CDR3 length: 13 amino acids. The V end lost 3 bases, the J end lost 6 bases, and 9 bases lay between the germline ends. CDR1 and CDR2 (germline): KGHSH, LQKENI. Here the CDR3 reads CASSPLVINEQFF. The CDR3, as DNA: TGTGCCAGCTCACCTTTGGTTATCAATGAGCAGTTCTTC.

This rearrangement joins TRBV12-3 or TRBV12-4 to TRBJ2-6; 10 positions match TRBD1. Losses at the gene ends were 5 bases for V and 11 bases for J; bases not matched to a gene: 3. This CDR3 comprises 13 residues. This CDR3 reads CASSRDRGDVLTF. CDR3 DNA sequence: TGTGCCAGCAGTCGGGACAGGGGAGACGTCCTGACTTTC.

V gene TRBV11-2 combines with J gene TRBJ2-1; 8 bases are shared with TRBD1. Trimming cost V 3 bases and J 2 bases; bases outside gene matches: 0. Germline CDR1 and CDR2: SGHAT and FQNNGV. This CDR3 has 14 amino acids. The CDR3 bases are TGTGCCAGCAGCTTGGACAGGGCCTACAATGAGCAGTTCTTC. Amino acid sequence: CASSLDRAYNEQFF. The full variable domain, its missing parts supplied by reference TRBV11-2 and TRBJ2-1, is EAGVAQSPRYKIIEKRQSVAFWCNPISGHATLYWYQQILGQGPKLLIQFQNNGVVDDSQLPKDRFSAERLKGVDSTLKIQPAKLEDSAVYLCASSLDRAYNEQFFGPGTRLTVL.

The chain links TRBV2 to TRBJ2-1; D might be TRBD2 (5 bases). CDR1 is SNHLY, CDR2 FYNNEI, per germline. This CDR3 spans 13 amino acids. The germline V and J ends were trimmed by 4 bases and 10 bases, with 14 bases remaining between them. In DNA form, the CDR3 reads TGTGCCAGCAGTGGAACTGGCCCGGGAGAGCAGTTCTTC. It yields the protein CASSGTGPGEQFF.

This rearrangement joins TRBV29-1 to TRBJ2-4; the match to TRBD2 covers 9 bases. The V and J ends lost 7 bases and 0 bases, in that order; junction bases with no gene match: 13. The CDR3 loop spans 17 amino acids. Germline V gene lookup returns CDR1 SQVTM and CDR2 ANQGSEA. CDR3 sequence reads: CSAKGLATELAKNIQYF. For the CDR3, the DNA is TGCAGCGCCAAGGGACTAGCTACCGAACTAGCCAAAAACATTCAGTACTTC. The complete variable domain, with remaining parts taken from reference TRBV29-1 and TRBJ2-4, reads SAVISQKPSRDICQRGTSLTIQCQVDSQVTMMFWYRQQPGQSLTLIATANQGSEATYESGFVIDKFPISRPNLTFSTLTVSNMSPEDSSIYLCSAKGLATELAKNIQYFGAGTRLSVL.

The chain uses TRBV2 and TRBJ2-7; D remains unclear. V lost 5 bases and J 5 bases, leaving 13 bases between the germline ends. Germline V CDR1 and CDR2: SNHLY, FYNNEI. This CDR3 region has 13 residues. CDR3 in DNA: TGTGCCAGCAGTCCGGATTCGGGTAACGAGCAGTACTTC. This gives the protein CASSPDSGNEQYF.

The sample holds one count of this clonotype. V gene TRBV20-1 combines with J gene TRBJ2-1; no definite D call. The CDR3 totals 13 residues. Germline V lookup: CDR1 DFQATT, CDR2 SNEGSKA (reference sequence). V gave up 4 bases and J gave up 5 bases, with 12 bases separating them. The CDR3 nucleotides read TGCAGTGCTATCCCCAGCCGACACAATGAGCAGTTCTTC. Its translation is CSAIPSRHNEQFF.

The chain carries TRBV20-1 and TRBJ2-1, with D unresolved. Germline CDR1 and CDR2: DFQATT and SNEGSKA (reference sequence). The CDR3 is 11 residues long. Trimming removed 4 bases at V and 3 bases at J, with 4 bases between. The CDR3 DNA is TGCAGTGCTAAGTACTACAATGAGCAGTTCTTC. Amino acid sequence: CSAKYYNEQFF.

This clonotype appeared a few times. This chain connects TRBV20-1 to TRBJ2-3; TRBD2 might be the D (7 bases). V shed 0 bases and J shed 1 base, with 17 bases lying between them. The CDR3 runs 17 residues. In germline, CDR1 is DFQATT, CDR2 SNEGSKA (reference sequence). CDR3 bases: TGCAGTGCTAGAGACCCCTTTGCGGGGGCACGCACAGATACGCAGTATTTT. Translated, it gives CSARDPFAGARTDTQYF.

The chain recombines TRBV29-1 with TRBJ2-3; 9 bases match TRBD2. Germline V gives CDR1 SQVTM, CDR2 ANQGSEA. The trim removed 4 bases at V and 3 bases at J, leaving 11 bases unmatched. The CDR3 has 16 residues. Written as DNA, the CDR3 is TGCAGCGTTGTGGGGGTAGCGGGGGTAGGTACAGATACGCAGTATTTT. Amino acids: CSVVGVAGVGTDTQYF.

The chain is built from TRBV23-1 and TRBJ2-7, with D perhaps TRBD1 (6 bases). TRBV23-1 is placed among ORFs of uncertain function. The length of the CDR3 is 16 residues. V lost 0 bases and J 6 bases, leaving 18 bases between the germline ends. The CDR3 sequence: CASSQSKGGNTGEQYF. CDR3 DNA sequence: TGCGCCAGCAGTCAATCAAAAGGGGGTAATACCGGCGAGCAGTACTTC.

V and J are TRBV2 and TRBJ2-3; no definite D call. The CDR3 contains 14 residues. With 2 bases removed from V and 7 bases from J, the gap between germline ends came to 13 bases. Germline-derived CDR1 and CDR2 are SNHLY and FYNNEI. The CDR3, as DNA: TGTGCCAGCAGTGAAAACCCAGCCGCACATACGCAGTATTTT. Translating it yields CASSENPAAHTQYF.

For the CDR3, the DNA is TGTGCCAGCAGAAAAAGGGACAGGGTACTAAAAGAGCAGTACTTC. Translating it yields CASRKRDRVLKEQYF. V is TRBV2 and J is TRBJ2-7; 9 positions agree with TRBD1. J gave up 7 bases and V 6 bases, and 13 bases lay outside the gene matches. CDR3 size: 15 residues. From germline, CDR1 is SNHLY and CDR2 FYNNEI.

This chain joins TRBV19 and TRBJ2-1, with D hard to call. There are 13 residues in the CDR3. Germline-derived CDR1 and CDR2 are LNHDA and SQIVND (reference sequence). Trimming stripped 3 bases from V and 5 bases from J, with 8 bases between. The CDR3 nucleotides are TGTGCCAGTAGTATTTCCCAAAACAATGAGCAGTTCTTC. It is translated as CASSISQNNEQFF.

This clonotype has only a few counts. The J gene is TRBJ1-1, the V gene TRBV11-3; D possibly corresponds to TRBD1 (5 bases). This CDR3 is 15 amino acids long. CDR1 SGHNT and CDR2 YENEEA come from the germline V gene. The V gene lost 1 base and the J gene lost 0 bases, with 9 bases spanning the gap. The CDR3 nucleotides are TGTGCCAGCAGCTTAGCTGGGGGGGTGAACACTGAAGCTTTCTTT. Protein product: CASSLAGGVNTEAFF.

The rearrangement uses TRBV7-6 and TRBJ2-3, with 7 bases aligning to TRBD2. Per the germline V gene, CDR1 is SGHVS and CDR2 is FNYEAQ. With 0 bases clipped from V and 3 bases from J, the junction kept 9 bases outside the gene matches. The CDR3 has 17 amino acids. The DNA of the CDR3 is TGTGCCAGCAGCTTAGCCGGGACTACCCTCGGGACAGATACGCAGTATTTT. Residues: CASSLAGTTLGTDTQYF.